This TCR beta chain is from a study of shared clonotypes between healthy human individuals. Germline lookup yields CDR1 MNHEY and CDR2 SMNVEV (reference sequence). V gave up 3 bases and J gave up 1 base; unmatched junction bases: 7. The CDR3 sequence is 17 residues long. CD4+ cells underwent separation, giving CD45RA+ naive and CD45RA-negative memory subsets. Whole-study findings and limits: Few donors restricted represented genetic and exposure-history diversity. Apart from blood, nothing was sampled; tissue repertoires likely differ.

The table came from immunoSEQ multiplex PCR; TCRdb's copy has only in-frame clones and leaves some out. Of roughly 2.5 million clones listed, approximately 94% are singletons. A word on this clone: What it binds is unknown.

This clonotype originated in a young man in good health. The sample taken for sequencing was naive CD4+ T cells sorted from blood. The subset is: CD45RA+ positively selected. The V gene is TRBV27, the J gene TRBJ2-5; 11 positions match TRBD2. CDR3 sequence: CASSLGLAAVGQETQYF. The CDR3 DNA is TGTGCCAGCAGTTTGGGACTAGCGGCTGTCGGCCAAGAGACCCAGTACTTC.